This paragraph reports one T cell receptor beta chain. This entry belongs to a study of blood T cell repertoires in COVID-19. In the study's own analysis: Nucleated cell counts were estimated from reference gene primer amplification. The protocol was immunoSEQ multiplex PCR, while the TCRdb copy is restricted to in-frame clones and leaves out a portion. V, J and clone size are those of that table, while D and trimming were read from the DNA. The sample has tens of thousands of clones, about 88% seen once. The ends lost 1 base at V and 2 bases at J; junction bases unmatched: 4. CDR1 MDHEN and CDR2 SYDVKM come from the germline V gene. The CDR3 has 15 residues.

The source is an older man with active or convalescent COVID-19. Specimen: peripheral blood. The genes are TRBV28 and TRBJ2-5, with 7 nucleotides matching TRBD2. The CDR3 region has the DNA TGTGCCAGCAGTTTATTCCAGGGACTACAAGAGACCCAGTACTTC. Protein: CASSLFQGLQETQYF.